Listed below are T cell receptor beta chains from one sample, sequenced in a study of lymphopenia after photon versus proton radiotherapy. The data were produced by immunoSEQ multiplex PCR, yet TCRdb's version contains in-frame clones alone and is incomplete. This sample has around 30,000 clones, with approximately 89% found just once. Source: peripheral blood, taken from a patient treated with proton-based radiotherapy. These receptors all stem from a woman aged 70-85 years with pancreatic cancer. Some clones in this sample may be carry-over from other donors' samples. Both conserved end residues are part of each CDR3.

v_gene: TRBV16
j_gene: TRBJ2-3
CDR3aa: CASSQFDSSTDTQYF

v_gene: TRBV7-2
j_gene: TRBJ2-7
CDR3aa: CASSIDRALSYEQYF

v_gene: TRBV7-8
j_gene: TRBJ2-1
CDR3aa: CASSRTYNEQFF

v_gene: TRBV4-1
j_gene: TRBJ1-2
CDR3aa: CASSPDGGLYGYTF

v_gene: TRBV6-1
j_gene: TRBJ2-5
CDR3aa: CASRDLAGGVTQYF

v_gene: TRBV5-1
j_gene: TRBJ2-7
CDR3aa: CASSPQGLAGEYEQYF

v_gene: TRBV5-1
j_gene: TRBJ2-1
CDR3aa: CASSNYNEQFF

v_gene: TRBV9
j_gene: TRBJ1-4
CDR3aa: CASSLRGDLSEKLFF

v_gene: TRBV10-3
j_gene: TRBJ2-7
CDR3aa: CAISDRDRVYEQYF

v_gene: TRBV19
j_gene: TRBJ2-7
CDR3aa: CASRRTGNPYEQYF

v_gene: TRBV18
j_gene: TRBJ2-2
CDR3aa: CASSPIADTGELFF

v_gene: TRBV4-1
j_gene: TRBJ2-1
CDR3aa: CASSFGGGSNEQFF

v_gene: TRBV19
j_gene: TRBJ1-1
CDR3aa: CASRRTDFRDRGSMNTEAFF

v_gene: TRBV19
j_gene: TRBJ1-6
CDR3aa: CASSYSRLNNSPLHF

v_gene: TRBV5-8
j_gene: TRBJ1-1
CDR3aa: CASSLTRGGRRQKNTEAFF

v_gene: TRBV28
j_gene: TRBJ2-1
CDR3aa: CASSFSPRDEQFF

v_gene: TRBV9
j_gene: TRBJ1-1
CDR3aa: CASSVDGQGPLNTEAFF

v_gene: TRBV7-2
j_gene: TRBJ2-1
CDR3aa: CASSLAGGVVGNEQFF

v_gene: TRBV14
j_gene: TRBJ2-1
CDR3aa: CASSQASVYNEQFF

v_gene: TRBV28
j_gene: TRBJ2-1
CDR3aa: CASQIPGLVNEQFF

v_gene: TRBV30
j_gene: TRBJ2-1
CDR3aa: CAWSVPGPSYNEQFF

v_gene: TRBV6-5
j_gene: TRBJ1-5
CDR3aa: CASSYARLNQPQHF

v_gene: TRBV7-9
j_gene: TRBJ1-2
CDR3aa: CASGSSFLDRGNYYGYTF

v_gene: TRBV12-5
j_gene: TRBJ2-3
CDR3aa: CASGLIPSTGTSGTRFTDTQYF

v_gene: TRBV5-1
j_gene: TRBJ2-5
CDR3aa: CASSPSGAQETQYF

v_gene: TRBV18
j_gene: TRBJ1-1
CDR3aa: CASSPIQGVNTEAFF

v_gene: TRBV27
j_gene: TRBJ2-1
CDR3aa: CASSPYERGLAGGVHNEQFF

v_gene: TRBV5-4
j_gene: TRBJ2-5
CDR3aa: CASSFPLEETQYF

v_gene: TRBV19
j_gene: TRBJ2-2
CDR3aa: CASRGPHWGQINTGELFF

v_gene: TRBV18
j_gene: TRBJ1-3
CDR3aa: CASSPSGTGSNTIYF

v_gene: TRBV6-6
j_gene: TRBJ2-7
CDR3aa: CASSWGREFYEQYF

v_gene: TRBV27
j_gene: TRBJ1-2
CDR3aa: CASSLQGNYGYTF

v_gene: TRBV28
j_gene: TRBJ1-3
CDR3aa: CASSVSGDSGNTIYF

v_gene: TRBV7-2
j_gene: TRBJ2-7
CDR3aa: CASRPTTAYEQYF

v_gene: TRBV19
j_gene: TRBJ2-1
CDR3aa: CASSIGLFSYNEQFF

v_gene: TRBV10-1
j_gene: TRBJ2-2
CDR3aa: CASCNIRGRTTGELFF

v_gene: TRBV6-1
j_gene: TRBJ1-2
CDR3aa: CASSSDRLDFYGYTF

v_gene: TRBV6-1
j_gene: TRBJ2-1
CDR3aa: CASSESHMTYNEQFF

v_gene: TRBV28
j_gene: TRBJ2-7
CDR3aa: CASRPAGTSFYEQYF

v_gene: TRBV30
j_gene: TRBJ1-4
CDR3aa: CAWGDLGAEKLFF

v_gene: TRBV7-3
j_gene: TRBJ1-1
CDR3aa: CASSPQGFAFF

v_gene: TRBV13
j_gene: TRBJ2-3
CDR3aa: CASALAGTDTQYF

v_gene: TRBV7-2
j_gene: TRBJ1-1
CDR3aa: CASRGQGVTEAFF

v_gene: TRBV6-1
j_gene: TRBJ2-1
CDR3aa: CASSGPVYNEQFF

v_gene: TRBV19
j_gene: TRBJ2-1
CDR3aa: CASSIGTGGAFF

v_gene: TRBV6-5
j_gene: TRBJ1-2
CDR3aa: CASSYSTGGDYGYTF

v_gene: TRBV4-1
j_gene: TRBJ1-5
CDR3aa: CASSQDQGRVSGGNQPQHF

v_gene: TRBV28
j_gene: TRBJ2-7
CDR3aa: CASSLQPGLANYEQYF

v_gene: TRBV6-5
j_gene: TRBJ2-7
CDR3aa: CASRGTGTGPYEQYF

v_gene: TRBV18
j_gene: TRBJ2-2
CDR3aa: CASSGSPTGELFF

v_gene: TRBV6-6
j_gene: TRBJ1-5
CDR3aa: CASSYRAQGGYQPQHF

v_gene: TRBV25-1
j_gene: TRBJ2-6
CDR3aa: CASSVPGQGNAGANVLTF

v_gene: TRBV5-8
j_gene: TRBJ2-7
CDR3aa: CASSLGQMYEQYF

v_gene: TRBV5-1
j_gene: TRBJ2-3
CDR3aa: CASSLAGAETDTQYF

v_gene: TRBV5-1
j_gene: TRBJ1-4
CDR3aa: CASSLDGGPDEKLFF

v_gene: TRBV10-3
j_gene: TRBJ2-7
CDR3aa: CAISDGTVSYEQYF

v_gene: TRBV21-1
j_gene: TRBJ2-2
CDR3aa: CASSNIRLRATNTGELFF

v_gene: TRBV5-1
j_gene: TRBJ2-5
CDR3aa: CASSPPTGGSFQTQYF

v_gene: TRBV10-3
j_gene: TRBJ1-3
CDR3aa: CAISVTGSGNTIYF

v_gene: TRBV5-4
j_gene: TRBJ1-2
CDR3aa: CASGSTERYGYTF